One sample yielded the 10 T cell receptor beta chains listed below, sequenced in a study of blood T cell repertoires in COVID-19. Using immunoSEQ multiplex PCR, the repertoire was profiled, and TCRdb retains in-frame clones only, with some absent. There are some 410,000 clones in the sample; approximately 88% occur only once, and 0.95% to 1% lies in the top ten. Source material: PBMCs or T cells enriched from blood (not recorded which). All receptors come from a woman younger than 45 with acute COVID-19.

V and J are TRBV27 and TRBJ2-3, with D uncertain. The V and J ends lost 7 bases and 0 bases respectively, with 5 bases between them. The CDR3 runs to 12 residues. The V gene's germline CDR1 is MNHEY and CDR2 SMNVEV (reference sequence). CDR3 DNA sequence: TGTGCCAGCAAGACTAGCACAGATACGCAGTATTTT. Translation gives CASKTSTDTQYF.

This chain joins TRBV5-4 and TRBJ1-1; D may be TRBD1 (6 bases). V lost 4 bases, J lost 8 bases, and 18 bases lay in between. CDR3 length equals 14 residues. The V gene's germline CDR1 is SGHNT and CDR2 YYREEE (reference sequence). CDR3 in amino acids: CASSIRGGSLEAFF. The CDR3, as DNA: TGTGCCAGCAGCATCCGTGGGGGCAGCCTCGAAGCTTTCTTT.

The CDR3: CASSLGYLSGSGYTF. CDR3 sequence (DNA): TGTGCCAGCAGCTTGGGGTATTTGTCGGGAAGTGGCTACACCTTC. J is TRBJ1-2 and V is TRBV5-8; D is ambiguous. Germline CDR1 reads SGHTS; CDR2 reads YDEGEE. Trimming removed 0 bases from V and 7 bases from J, with 16 bases in between. The CDR3 contains 15 residues.

V usage is TRBV7-2 and J usage is TRBJ1-1; 8 bases are a match to TRBD1. This CDR3 comprises 15 residues. Germline values: CDR1 SGHTA, CDR2 FQGNSA. V lost 3 bases to trimming and J lost 6 bases; unmatched junction nucleotides: 9. For the CDR3, the DNA is TGTGCCAGCAGCTTCAGGACAGGGATTATACCTGAAGCTTTCTTT. Translated: CASSFRTGIIPEAFF. The variable domain in full, completed from reference TRBV7-2 and TRBJ1-1, reads GAGVSQSPSNKVTEKGKDVELRCDPISGHTALYWYRQSLGQGLEFLIYFQGNSAPDKSGLPSDRFSAERTGGSVSTLTIQRTQQEDSAVYLCASSFRTGIIPEAFFGQGTRLTVV.

J is TRBJ1-1 and V is TRBV20-1, with D hard to call. The CDR3 runs to 11 residues. Germline-derived CDR1 and CDR2 are DFQATT and SNEGSKA (reference sequence). V was shortened by 5 bases and J by 3 bases, with 7 bases between the two germline ends. CDR3 sequence (DNA): TGCAGTGCTCACAGCTACACTGAAGCTTTCTTT. Translation: CSAHSYTEAFF.

The rearrangement uses TRBV7-6 and TRBJ2-1, with 8 nucleotides matching TRBD2. This CDR3 is 14 amino acids long. The germline gives CDR1 SGHVS, CDR2 FNYEAQ. The V and J ends lost 1 base and 7 bases, in that order; junction bases with no gene match: 3. CDR3 nucleotides: TGTGCCAGCAGCTTAGGTCCGGGAGGGAATGAGCAGTTCTTC. Amino acids: CASSLGPGGNEQFF.

The chain links TRBV11-3 to TRBJ1-6; TRBD1 is a possible D gene (6 bases). The CDR3 consists of 13 residues. The V end was cut by 5 bases, the J end by 10 bases, with 12 bases between. The V gene's germline CDR1 is SGHNT and CDR2 YENEEA. The CDR3 bases are TGTGCCAGCAGCACTAATCAGGGGTCACCCCTCCACTTT. Translating it yields CASSTNQGSPLHF.

The chain carries TRBV5-1 and TRBJ2-3; D may be TRBD2 (5 bases). V gave up 1 base and J gave up 3 bases, with 9 bases separating them. The CDR3 spans 14 residues. The germline V gene encodes CDR1 SGHRS and CDR2 YFSETQ. CDR3 region: CASSLQRETDTQYF. For the CDR3, the DNA is TGCGCCAGCAGCTTGCAACGGGAAACAGATACGCAGTATTTT. Supplemented by reference TRBV5-1 and TRBJ2-3, the full variable domain reads KAGVTQTPRYLIKTRGQQVTLSCSPISGHRSVSWYQQTPGQGLQFLFEYFSETQRNKGNFPGRFSGRQFSNSRSEMNVSTLELGDSALYLCASSLQRETDTQYFGPGTRLTVL.

Remarks on this clone: The same CDR3 also results from other DNA sequences found in this sample. The J gene is TRBJ1-2, the V gene TRBV12-3 or TRBV12-4, with 7 bases aligning to TRBD1. The trim removed 3 bases at V and 8 bases at J, leaving 3 bases unmatched. The CDR3 has 12 amino acids. The CDR3 protein is CASSLSGGGYTF. For the CDR3, the DNA is TGTGCCAGCAGTTTGTCAGGGGGAGGCTACACCTTC.

V usage is TRBV24-1 and J usage is TRBJ2-1, with D perhaps TRBD2 (5 bases). Trimming pared 3 bases from V and 8 bases from J, leaving 16 bases between. There are 15 residues in the CDR3. Germline V lookup: CDR1 KGHDR, CDR2 SFDVKD. Written as DNA, the CDR3 is TGTGCCACCAGTGATCTTGAGGGAACTTATGATGAGCAGTTCTTC. Protein sequence: CATSDLEGTYDEQFF.